A single sample is the source of the 27 T cell receptor beta chains below, sequenced in a study of blood T cell repertoires in COVID-19. Method: immunoSEQ multiplex PCR; TCRdb's copy keeps in-frame clones and lacks some. The table shows about 160,000 clones, with around 83% occurring only once. The sequenced material came from peripheral blood. Receptors were obtained from a man aged 45-65 years with active or convalescent COVID-19.

The rearrangement links TRBV6-2 or TRBV6-3 to TRBJ2-5; TRBD1 matches 9 bases. J gave up 5 bases and V 0 bases, and 22 bases lay outside the gene matches. The germline V gene encodes CDR1 MNHEY and CDR2 SVGEGT. The CDR3 consists of 21 residues. This CDR3 is CASSYSTFFGTGKGASETQYF. The CDR3 DNA follows: TGTGCCAGCAGTTACTCTACCTTTTTTGGGACAGGGAAAGGGGCATCGGAGACCCAGTACTTC.

The V gene is TRBV20-1, the J gene TRBJ2-5; perhaps TRBD2 as D (5 bases). Germline V gene lookup returns CDR1 DFQATT and CDR2 SNEGSKA (reference sequence). The V end was cut by 3 bases, the J end by 4 bases, with 9 bases between. The CDR3 has 12 residues. The CDR3 DNA sequence: TGCAGTGCTAGTACCGAGGGAGAGACCCAGTACTTC. Its protein product is CSASTEGETQYF.

V and J are TRBV14 and TRBJ1-4, with D perhaps matching TRBD1 (5 bases). Germline V CDR1 and CDR2: SGHDN, FVKESK. This CDR3 has 15 residues. V was trimmed by 1 base and J by 10 bases, leaving 16 bases between them. CDR3 amino acids: CASSQGVRDFGKLFF. The CDR3 nucleotides read TGTGCCAGCAGCCAAGGGGTTCGGGACTTTGGAAAACTGTTTTTT.

The chain carries TRBV7-8 and TRBJ2-7; D call uncertain. The V end lost 3 bases, the J end lost 0 bases, and 3 bases lay between the germline ends. The germline CDR1 and CDR2 sequences are SGHVS and FQNEAQ. This CDR3 is 12 amino acids long. CDR3 sequence: CASSFFSYEQYF. The CDR3 nucleotides are TGTGCCAGCAGCTTCTTCTCCTACGAGCAGTACTTC.

This chain joins TRBV7-9 and TRBJ1-2; the match to TRBD1 covers 7 bases. CDR1 and CDR2 (germline): SEHNR, FQNEAQ (reference sequence). This CDR3 has 12 residues. The ends lost 3 bases at V and 8 bases at J; junction bases unmatched: 3. The CDR3 sequence is CASSLTGRGYTF. Here the CDR3 DNA reads TGTGCCAGCAGCTTGACAGGGAGGGGCTACACCTTC. Together with reference TRBV7-9 and TRBJ1-2, the CDR3 gives the full variable domain: DTGVSQNPRHKITKRGQNVTFRCDPISEHNRLYWYRQTLGQGPEFLTYFQNEAQLEKSRLLSDRFSAERPKGSFSTLEIQRTEQGDSAMYLCASSLTGRGYTFGSGTRLTVV.

CDR3 protein: CASSQARGSRSYEQYF. CDR3 nucleotides: TGTGCCAGCAGCCAGGCCAGGGGGAGCAGATCCTACGAGCAGTACTTC. The V and J genes are TRBV6-2 or TRBV6-3 and TRBJ2-7; 7 positions agree with TRBD1. The germline gives CDR1 MNHEY, CDR2 SVGEGT. V trimming: 6 bases; J trimming: 1 base; junction bases outside the gene matches: 12. The CDR3 length is 16 residues.

Only a few counts were recorded for this clone. The chain uses TRBV7-2 and TRBJ1-2; TRBD1 agrees at 9 bases. The V and J ends lost 4 bases and 7 bases, in that order; junction bases with no gene match: 4. Germline lookup yields CDR1 SGHTA and CDR2 FQGNSA. The CDR3 runs 13 residues. In DNA, the CDR3 is TGTGCCAGCAGCTCGCAGGGACAGGGTGGCTACACCTTC. Translated, it gives CASSSQGQGGYTF.

V usage is TRBV10-3 and J usage is TRBJ2-3; the match to TRBD1 covers 7 bases. With 6 bases clipped from V and 0 bases from J, the junction kept 9 bases outside the gene matches. Germline lookup yields CDR1 ENHRY and CDR2 SYGVKD. This CDR3 has 16 amino acids. The CDR3 reads CAISPGQRSSTDTQYF. CDR3 in DNA: TGTGCCATCAGCCCGGGACAGCGCTCTAGCACAGATACGCAGTATTTT.

This chain joins TRBV6-2 or TRBV6-3 and TRBJ1-6; D is uncertain. This CDR3 has 13 residues. V lost 4 bases to trimming and J lost 7 bases, with 8 bases between them. Looked up from germline, CDR1 is MNHEY and CDR2 is SVGEGT. The CDR3 DNA sequence: TGTGCCAGCAGTTTGACTTCAAATTCACCCCTCCACTTT. Translation gives CASSLTSNSPLHF.

This sequence joins TRBV4-2 and TRBJ1-2; 7 bases are shared with TRBD1. The CDR3 runs to 14 residues. CDR1 and CDR2 (germline): LGHNA, YNFKEQ. Unmatched junction bases numbered 6, after V lost 1 base and J lost 7 bases. The CDR3 loop reads CASSQGRQGSGYTF. The DNA for the CDR3 is TGTGCCAGCAGCCAAGGACGACAGGGCTCTGGCTACACCTTC.

The chain joins TRBV7-8 to TRBJ2-5, with 10 bases identical to TRBD2. CDR1 and CDR2 from the germline V gene are SGHVS and FQNEAQ. Trimming cost V 4 bases and J 7 bases; bases outside gene matches: 3. CDR3 length equals 13 residues. The CDR3 region has the DNA TGTGCCAGCAGCTCCAGCGGGAGGGCGACCCAGTACTTC. It is translated as CASSSSGRATQYF.

In DNA form, the CDR3 reads TGTGCCAGCAGCCAAGTCCTAGCAACCGAGCAGTACTTC. Its translation is CASSQVLATEQYF. This chain joins TRBV5-5 and TRBJ2-7, with a weak D call TRBD2 (5 bases). The CDR3 contains 13 residues. Germline V gene lookup returns CDR1 SGHKS and CDR2 YYEKEE (reference sequence). V was cut by 4 bases and J by 6 bases, with 14 bases left in between.

The chain couples TRBV9 to TRBJ2-3; D is possibly TRBD2 (5 bases). Per germline, CDR1 SGDLS and CDR2 YYNGEE. The CDR3 is made up of 13 amino acids. V was pared by 2 bases and J by 3 bases, with 7 bases between. The CDR3 DNA reads TGTGCCAGCAGCGTTCGGGGTACAGATACGCAGTATTTT. Protein: CASSVRGTDTQYF.

The chain couples TRBV11-3 to TRBJ2-3, with D perhaps matching TRBD2 (6 bases). The CDR3 is 17 amino acids. Germline V gives CDR1 SGHNT, CDR2 YENEEA. Trimming took 5 bases from V and 0 from J, leaving 18 bases between them. The CDR3 here is CASSPPWGETSTDTQYF. The CDR3 DNA sequence: TGTGCCAGCAGCCCGCCCTGGGGGGAGACTAGCACAGATACGCAGTATTTT.

The rearrangement joins TRBV7-9 to TRBJ1-6, with 7 bases lining up with TRBD1. This CDR3 spans 15 amino acids. CDR1 is SEHNR, CDR2 FQNEAQ, per germline (reference sequence). The ends lost 6 bases at V and 4 bases at J; junction bases unmatched: 6. CDR3 protein: CASSPTGVYNSPLHF. CDR3 coding DNA: TGTGCCAGCAGTCCTACAGGGGTTTATAATTCACCCCTCCACTTT.

V and J are TRBV5-1 and TRBJ1-4, with a weak D call TRBD1 (6 bases). Germline lookup yields CDR1 SGHRS and CDR2 YFSETQ. The CDR3 consists of 13 residues. V was clipped by 8 bases and J by 6 bases, with 14 bases between them. CDR3 in amino acids: CASRAGVDEKLFF. CDR3 nucleotides: TGCGCCAGTCGGGCAGGGGTGGATGAAAAACTGTTTTTT. Complete variable domain (other parts from reference TRBV5-1 and TRBJ1-4): KAGVTQTPRYLIKTRGQQVTLSCSPISGHRSVSWYQQTPGQGLQFLFEYFSETQRNKGNFPGRFSGRQFSNSRSEMNVSTLELGDSALYLCASRAGVDEKLFFGSGTQLSVL.

This clone was seen a few times. The chain couples TRBV19 to TRBJ1-1, with 8 nucleotides matching TRBD1. The CDR3 covers 15 residues. In germline, CDR1 is LNHDA, CDR2 SQIVND (reference sequence). J lost 2 bases, V lost 5 bases, and 7 bases had no gene match. The CDR3 reads CASSPQGARNTEAFF. CDR3 nucleotide sequence: TGTGCCAGTAGTCCCCAGGGGGCGCGAAACACTGAAGCTTTCTTT.

The chain has TRBV3-1 (or the pseudogene TRBV3-2) and TRBJ2-5; 8 positions agree with TRBD2. Germline-derived CDR1 and CDR2 are LGHDT and YNNKEL (reference sequence). The CDR3 contains 15 residues. The trim removed 3 bases at V and 5 bases at J, leaving 8 bases unmatched. This chain's CDR3 is CASSQRTGGHETQYF. CDR3 bases: TGTGCCAGCAGCCAGAGAACGGGGGGGCACGAGACCCAGTACTTC.

This clone was recorded only once. The genes are TRBV23-1 and TRBJ2-7; TRBD1 aligns across 7 bases. TRBV23-1 has ORF status, its function being uncertain. J gave up 5 bases and V 5 bases, and 6 bases lay outside the gene matches. This CDR3 has 13 residues. CDR3 region: CASSSHRGNEQYF. DNA for the CDR3: TGCGCCAGCAGTTCCCACAGGGGAAACGAGCAGTACTTC.

The rearrangement uses TRBV21-1 and TRBJ2-7; the D call TRBD2 from the table was never checked on the DNA. TRBV21-1 is classified as a pseudogene. The CDR3 is made up of 16 amino acids. CDR3 bases: TGTGCCAGCAGCAAAGTGGGTAAGACTAGAGATTACGAGCAGTACTTC. Amino acids: CASSKVGKTRDYEQYF.

The chain is built from TRBV4-1 and TRBJ2-7; 8 bases are shared with TRBD2. The J segment lost 5 bases and the V segment lost 1 base, leaving 10 bases of the junction unmatched. Germline CDR1 is MGHRA and CDR2 is YSYEKL. This CDR3 has 16 residues. The CDR3 nucleotides are TGCGCCAGCAGCCAAGGCCTCCGGACTAGCTTCAACGAGCAGTACTTC. This codes for CASSQGLRTSFNEQYF.

V gene TRBV5-4 combines with J gene TRBJ1-2; no reliable D call. V lost 0 bases, J lost 3 bases, and 6 bases lay in between. This CDR3 region has 13 residues. CDR1 SGHNT and CDR2 YYREEE come from the germline V gene (reference sequence). The CDR3 coding sequence is TGTGCCAGCAGCTTGGTACGGGACTATGGCTACACCTTC. Translation gives CASSLVRDYGYTF.

The genes are TRBV2 and TRBJ2-7; 14 bases agree with TRBD2. With V trimmed by 5 bases and J by 4 bases, 7 bases remained unmatched. This CDR3 has 16 residues. The germline CDR1 and CDR2 sequences are SNHLY and FYNNEI. Here the CDR3 DNA reads TGTGCCAGCAGTTACCCCGGGACTAGCGGGGGTTACGAGCAGTACTTC. Protein product: CASSYPGTSGGYEQYF.

This chain uses TRBV5-1 with TRBJ2-5, with 10 nucleotides matching TRBD1. Germline V CDR1 and CDR2: SGHRS, YFSETQ. With 2 bases clipped from V and 5 bases from J, the junction kept 9 bases outside the gene matches. There are 16 residues in the CDR3. CDR3 in DNA: TGCGCCAGCAGCTTTGACGGGACAGGGGCGGAGGAGACCCAGTACTTC. It encodes CASSFDGTGAEETQYF. Filled out from reference TRBV5-1 and TRBJ2-5, the complete variable domain reads KAGVTQTPRYLIKTRGQQVTLSCSPISGHRSVSWYQQTPGQGLQFLFEYFSETQRNKGNFPGRFSGRQFSNSRSEMNVSTLELGDSALYLCASSFDGTGAEETQYFGPGTRLLVL.

This chain uses TRBV5-1 with TRBJ1-2, with 9 positions matching TRBD1. The trim removed 4 bases at V and 6 bases at J, leaving 13 bases unmatched. Per the germline V gene, CDR1 is SGHRS and CDR2 is YFSETQ. CDR3 size: 16 residues. The CDR3 protein is CASSQKSGGQGDGYTF. The CDR3 DNA is TGCGCCAGCAGCCAAAAATCCGGGGGACAGGGCGATGGCTACACCTTC.

The rearrangement links TRBV3-1 (or the pseudogene TRBV3-2) to TRBJ1-5; a possible D gene is TRBD1 (5 bases). Germline V CDR1 and CDR2: LGHDT, YNNKEL (reference sequence). V lost 3 bases and J lost 0, with 18 bases in between. CDR3 length equals 18 residues. The CDR3 DNA reads TGTGCCAGCAGCCATGGAAGGGGTTTAAGGGATAGCAATCAGCCCCAGCATTTT. Encoded protein: CASSHGRGLRDSNQPQHF.

CDR3 nucleotides: TGTGCCAGCAGACCAGGGGGCACTGGAAACACCATATATTTT. Protein: CASRPGGTGNTIYF. The chain employs TRBV5-6 and TRBJ1-3; 8 bases agree with TRBD1. J was trimmed by 2 bases and V by 5 bases; bases with no gene match: 3. Germline CDR1 and CDR2: SGHDT and YYEEEE. The CDR3 runs 14 residues.